This TCR beta chain appears in the sequencing data of a study of cytomegalovirus exposure and HLA in healthy donors. Points from the study as a whole: In a later analysis, productive TCRs from donors in an Asian-associated ancestry cluster reportedly carried fewer N-insertions than the cohort mean. In vitro experiments confirmed that three CMV-associated chains were specific for CMV antigens. In a later analysis, CMV-associated beta chains were mostly HLA-associated, it appeared.

As for this clone: Its target is unknown.

This CDR3 spans 17 amino acids. Looked up from germline, CDR1 is SGHAT and CDR2 is FQNNGV. V gave up 5 bases and J gave up 5 bases; unmatched junction bases: 12. 60 Vbeta and 13 Jbeta primers were used in PCR. Sequenced by immunoSEQ multiplex PCR; TCRdb stores in-frame clones only, minus some. The data show some 140,000 clones, about four fifths seen once. Sequenced sample: PBMCs. This TCR came from a man aged 25-45 years in good health and CMV-seropositive. This rearrangement joins TRBV11-2 to TRBJ2-5, with 12 bases that match TRBD2. The CDR3 is CASSPGLAGQTWETQYF. CDR3 nucleotides: TGTGCCAGCAGCCCAGGACTAGCGGGACAAACCTGGGAGACCCAGTACTTC.